The present T cell receptor (beta chain) was sequenced within a study of CD8 T cells in Susac syndrome. Looking at the study overall: When blood was drawn, the patients with Susac syndrome were therapy-naive, on corticosteroids, or on intravenous immunoglobulin alone.

J lost 6 bases, V lost 4 bases, and 5 bases had no gene match. The germline V gene has CDR1 PRHDT and CDR2 FYEKMQ (reference sequence). The CDR3 has 15 amino acids. The authors negatively isolated CD8+ and CD4+ T cells and FACS-enriched TEMRA cells. Reverse transcription used about 0.5 to 1 ug RNA and random hexamers. Amplification of TCR beta CDR3 across 54 Vbeta and 13 Jbeta was performed with immunoSEQ multiplex PCR. TCRdb analysed the immunoSEQ multiplex PCR reads with MiXCR anew, one entry per CDR3 protein. The sample gives about 100,000 distinct CDR3 sequences, approximately 95% of which show up once; 0.25% to 0.35% is in the top ten.

The receptor comes from a human donor with Susac syndrome. This chain uses TRBV13 with TRBJ2-7; 14 nucleotides match TRBD2. The material sequenced was CD8+ T cells from PBMCs. The CDR3 region is CASSSPGLAGVEQYF. The CDR3 region has the DNA TGTGCCAGCAGCTCCCCGGGACTAGCGGGAGTCGAGCAGTACTTC.